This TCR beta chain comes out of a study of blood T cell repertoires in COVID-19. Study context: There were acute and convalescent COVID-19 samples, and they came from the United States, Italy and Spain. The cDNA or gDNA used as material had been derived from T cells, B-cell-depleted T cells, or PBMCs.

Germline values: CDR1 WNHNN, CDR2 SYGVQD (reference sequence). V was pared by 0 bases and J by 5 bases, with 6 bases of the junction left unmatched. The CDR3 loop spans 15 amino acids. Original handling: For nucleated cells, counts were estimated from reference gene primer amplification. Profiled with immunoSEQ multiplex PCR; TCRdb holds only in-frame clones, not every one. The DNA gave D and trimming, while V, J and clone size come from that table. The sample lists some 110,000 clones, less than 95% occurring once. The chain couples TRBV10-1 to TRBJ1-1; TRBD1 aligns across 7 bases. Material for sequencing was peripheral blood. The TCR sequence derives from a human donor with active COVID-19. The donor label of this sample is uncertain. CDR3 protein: CASSESRGPRTEAFF. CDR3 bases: TGCGCCAGCAGTGAGTCGAGGGGGCCGAGGACTGAAGCTTTCTTT.